Here is one T cell receptor beta chain with its context. Seattle patients were enrolled during active infection and followed longitudinally. The sample comes from a study of blood T cell repertoires in COVID-19. Study-wide context: The origin of the acute and convalescent COVID-19 samples was the United States, Italy and Spain. T cells, B-cell-depleted T cells, or PBMCs supplied cDNA or gDNA.

Authors' methods: Estimates of nucleated cell counts were drawn from the amplification of reference gene primers. Clones were sequenced by immunoSEQ multiplex PCR, and TCRdb holds only the in-frame ones, with some missing. Clone size and the V and J calls come from that table; the DNA yielded D and trimming. The sample contains over 200,000 clones, 80% to 95% of which appear only once. The V gene's germline CDR1 is LNHDA and CDR2 SQIVND (reference sequence). This CDR3 region has 14 residues. V lost 7 bases and J lost 4, with 16 bases in between. The chain links TRBV19 to TRBJ1-2, with D possibly matching TRBD1 (6 bases). The sample taken for sequencing was peripheral blood. The receptor's source is a man aged 60 to 69 with COVID-19, enrolled during active disease. The DNA of the CDR3 is TGTGCCAGTAAACAGGGCGAAGTAGTCTATGGCTACACCTTC. The encoded protein is CASKQGEVVYGYTF. Full variable domain (remainder filled in from reference TRBV19 and TRBJ1-2): DGGITQSPKYLFRKEGQNVTLSCEQNLNHDAMYWYRQDPGQGLRLIYYSQIVNDFQKGDIAEGYSVSREKKESFPLTVTSAQKNPTAFYLCASKQGEVVYGYTFGSGTRLTVV.